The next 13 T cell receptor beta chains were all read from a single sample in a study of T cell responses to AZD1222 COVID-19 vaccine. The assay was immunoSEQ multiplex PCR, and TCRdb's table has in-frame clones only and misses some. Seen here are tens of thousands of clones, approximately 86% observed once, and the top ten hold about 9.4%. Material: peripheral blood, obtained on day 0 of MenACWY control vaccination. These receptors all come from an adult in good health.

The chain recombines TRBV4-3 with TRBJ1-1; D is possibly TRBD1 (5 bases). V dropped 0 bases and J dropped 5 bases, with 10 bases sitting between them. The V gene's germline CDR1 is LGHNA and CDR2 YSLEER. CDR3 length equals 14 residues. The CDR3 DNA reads TGCGCCAGCAGCCAAGATCTGAAGGGGACTGAAGCTTTCTTT. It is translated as CASSQDLKGTEAFF.

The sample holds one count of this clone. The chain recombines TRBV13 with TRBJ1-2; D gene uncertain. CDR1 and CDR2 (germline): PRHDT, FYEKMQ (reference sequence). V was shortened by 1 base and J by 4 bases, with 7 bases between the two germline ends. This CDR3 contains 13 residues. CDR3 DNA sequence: TGTGCCAGCAGCTTAGAAGAAGGCTATGGCTACACCTTC. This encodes CASSLEEGYGYTF.

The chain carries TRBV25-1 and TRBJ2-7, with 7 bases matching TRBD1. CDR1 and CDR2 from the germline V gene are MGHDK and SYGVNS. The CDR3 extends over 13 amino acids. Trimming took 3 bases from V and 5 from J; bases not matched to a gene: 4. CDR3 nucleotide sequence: TGTGCCAGCAGTGATCGACAGGGTGACGAGCAGTACTTC. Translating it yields CASSDRQGDEQYF.

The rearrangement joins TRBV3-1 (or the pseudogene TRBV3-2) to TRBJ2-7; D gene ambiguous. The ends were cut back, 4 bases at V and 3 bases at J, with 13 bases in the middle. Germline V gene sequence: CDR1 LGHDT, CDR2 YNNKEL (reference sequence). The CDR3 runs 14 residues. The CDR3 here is CASSPYRALYEQYF. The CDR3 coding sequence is TGTGCCAGCAGCCCTTACAGAGCCCTCTACGAGCAGTACTTC.

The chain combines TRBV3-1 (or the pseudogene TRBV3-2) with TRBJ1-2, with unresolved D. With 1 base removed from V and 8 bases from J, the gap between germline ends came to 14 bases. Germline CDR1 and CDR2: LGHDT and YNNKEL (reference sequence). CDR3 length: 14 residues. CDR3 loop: CASSQGTGRLGYTF. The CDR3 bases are TGTGCCAGCAGCCAAGGGACCGGACGGCTGGGCTACACCTTC.

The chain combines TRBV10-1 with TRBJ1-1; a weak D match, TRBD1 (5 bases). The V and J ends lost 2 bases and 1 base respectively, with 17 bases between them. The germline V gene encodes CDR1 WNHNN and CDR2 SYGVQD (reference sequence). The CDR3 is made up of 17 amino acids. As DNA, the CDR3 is TGCGCCAGCAGTGAGGTGTCAGGGAAGATTCGGAACACTGAAGCTTTCTTT. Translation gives CASSEVSGKIRNTEAFF.

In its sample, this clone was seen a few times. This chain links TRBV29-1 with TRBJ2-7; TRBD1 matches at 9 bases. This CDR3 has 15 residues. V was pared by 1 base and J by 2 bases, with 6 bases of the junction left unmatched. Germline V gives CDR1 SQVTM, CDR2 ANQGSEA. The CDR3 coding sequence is TGCAGCGTTGAAGGGGAAGGACAGGGGCCCTACGAGCAGTACTTC. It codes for CSVEGEGQGPYEQYF.

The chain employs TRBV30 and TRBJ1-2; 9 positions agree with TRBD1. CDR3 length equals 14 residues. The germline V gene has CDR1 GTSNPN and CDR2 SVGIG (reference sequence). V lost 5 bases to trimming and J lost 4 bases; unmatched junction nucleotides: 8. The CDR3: CAWVRDRDIYGYTF. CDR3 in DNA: TGTGCCTGGGTCCGGGACAGGGATATCTATGGCTACACCTTC.

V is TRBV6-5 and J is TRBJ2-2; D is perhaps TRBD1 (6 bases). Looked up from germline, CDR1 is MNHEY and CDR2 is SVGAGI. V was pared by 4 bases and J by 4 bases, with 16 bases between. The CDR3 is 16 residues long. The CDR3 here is CASSLLGARSTGELFF. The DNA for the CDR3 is TGTGCCAGCAGTTTGTTGGGGGCGAGGAGCACCGGGGAGCTGTTTTTT.

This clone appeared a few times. CDR3 region: CSASPYEQYF. For the CDR3, the DNA is TGCAGTGCTAGCCCCTACGAGCAGTACTTC. This chain uses TRBV20-1 with TRBJ2-7, with no clear D. Trimming cost V 3 bases and J 2 bases, with 2 bases left between them. The CDR3 loop spans 10 amino acids. The germline CDR1 and CDR2 sequences are DFQATT and SNEGSKA (reference sequence).

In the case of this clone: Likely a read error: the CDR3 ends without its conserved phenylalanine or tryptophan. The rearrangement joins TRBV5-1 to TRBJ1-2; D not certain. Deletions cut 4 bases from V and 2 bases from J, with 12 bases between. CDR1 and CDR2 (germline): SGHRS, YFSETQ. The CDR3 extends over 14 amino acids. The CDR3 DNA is TGCGCCAGCAGCCAGGACCCTAGGAACTATGGCTACACCCTC. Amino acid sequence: CASSQDPRNYGYTL.

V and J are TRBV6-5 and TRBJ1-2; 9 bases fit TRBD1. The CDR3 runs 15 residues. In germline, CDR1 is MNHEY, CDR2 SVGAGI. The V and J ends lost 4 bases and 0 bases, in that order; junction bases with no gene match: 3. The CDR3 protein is CASSSRQGANYGYTF. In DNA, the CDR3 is TGTGCCAGCAGTTCACGACAGGGGGCTAACTATGGCTACACCTTC.

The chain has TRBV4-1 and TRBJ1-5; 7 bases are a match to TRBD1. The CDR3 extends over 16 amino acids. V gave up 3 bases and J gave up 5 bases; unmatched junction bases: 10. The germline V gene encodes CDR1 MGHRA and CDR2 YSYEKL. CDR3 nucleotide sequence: TGCGCCAGCAGCCAGGCCACAGGGGAGTCCGATCAGCCCCAGCATTTT. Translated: CASSQATGESDQPQHF.